The entry that follows covers one T cell receptor beta chain sequence. The sample belongs to a study of blood T cell repertoires in COVID-19. The authors' processing: Amplifying reference gene primers gave estimates of nucleated cell counts. The data were produced by immunoSEQ multiplex PCR, yet TCRdb's version contains in-frame clones alone and is incomplete. That table furnishes V, J and clone size, whereas the DNA furnished D and trimming. The top ten clones hold under 8.5% of a sample with about 480,000 clones, roughly 89% of them seen once. The V end was cut by 3 bases, the J end by 1 base, with 23 bases between. Looked up from germline, CDR1 is SGHNT and CDR2 is YYREEE (reference sequence). The CDR3 covers 18 residues. Those enrolled in Seattle joined during active infection and were followed longitudinally afterward.

The J gene is TRBJ2-7, the V gene TRBV5-4, with D maybe TRBD2 (6 bases). This TCR was recovered from a woman in her forties or fifties with COVID-19, enrolled during active disease. The sequenced sample was peripheral blood. The CDR3 DNA is TGTGCCAGCAGCTCCTTCGCTAGCGTTCTGGGCGGGTCCTACGAGCAGTACTTC. This gives the protein CASSSFASVLGGSYEQYF.